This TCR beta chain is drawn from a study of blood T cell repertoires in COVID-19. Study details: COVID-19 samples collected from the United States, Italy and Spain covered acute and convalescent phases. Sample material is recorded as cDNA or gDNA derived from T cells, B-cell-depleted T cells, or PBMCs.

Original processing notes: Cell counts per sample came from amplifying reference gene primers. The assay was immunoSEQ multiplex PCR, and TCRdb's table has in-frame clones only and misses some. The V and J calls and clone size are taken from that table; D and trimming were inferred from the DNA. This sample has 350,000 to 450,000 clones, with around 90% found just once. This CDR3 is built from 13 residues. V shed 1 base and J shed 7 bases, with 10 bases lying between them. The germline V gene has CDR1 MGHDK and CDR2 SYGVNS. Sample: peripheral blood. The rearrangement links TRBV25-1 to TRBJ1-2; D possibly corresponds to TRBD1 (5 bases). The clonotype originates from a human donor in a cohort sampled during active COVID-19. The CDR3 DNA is TGTGCCAGCAGTGAATCGGGGGGGACTGGCTACACCTTC. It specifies CASSESGGTGYTF.